The sequence of this T cell receptor beta chain was determined in a study of blood T cell repertoires in COVID-19. About the study: Donors in the United States, Italy and Spain gave samples during acute or convalescent COVID-19.

The study recruited people aged about 18 to 89 years across approximately 24 US areas. In the authors' workflow: Amplified reference gene primers provided the basis for estimating nucleated cell counts. Assay: immunoSEQ multiplex PCR; the TCRdb copy retains only in-frame clones and omits some. V, J and clone size were drawn from that table, and D and trimming were deduced from the DNA. Of some 420,000 clones in the sample, approximately 92% were seen once. The germline V gene encodes CDR1 GTSNPN and CDR2 SVGIG (reference sequence). J gave up 6 bases and V 4 bases, and 7 bases lay outside the gene matches. This CDR3 is 15 amino acids long.

The V gene is TRBV30, the J gene TRBJ2-7; TRBD2 aligns across 15 bases. The sequence was obtained from a man aged 30-40 years who had recovered from COVID-19. The sequenced material came from PBMCs or T cells enriched from blood (not recorded which). CDR3 sequence (DNA): TGTGCCTGGACCTCGAGGGGACTAGCGGGAGGCGAGCAGTACTTC. This codes for CAWTSRGLAGGEQYF.